This T cell receptor beta chain stems from a study of shared clonotypes between healthy human individuals. Data came from immunoSEQ multiplex PCR; TCRdb stores just in-frame clones and leaves some out. Of millions of clones listed, roughly 91% were seen once; the top ten hold more than 1.5%. With respect to this clone: Other DNA sequences in the same sample also yield this CDR3.

The CDR3 has 13 amino acids. CDR1 is MNHNY, CDR2 SVGAGI, per germline (reference sequence). The V end lost 3 bases, the J end lost 0 bases, and 2 bases lay between the germline ends. Terminally differentiated effector memory CD45RA+ cells were left out of the naive CD8 fraction, which was CD45RO-negative and positively selected for CCR7. The chain has TRBV6-6 and TRBJ2-2, with D unclear. Sequencing input: naive CD8+ T cells from PBMCs. This TCR came from a man aged 18 to 29 in good health. Some clones in this sample may be carry-over from other donors' samples. The DNA for the CDR3 is TGTGCCAGCAGTTATACGAACACCGGGGAGCTGTTTTTT. Amino acid sequence: CASSYTNTGELFF.